This passage covers 13 T cell receptor beta chains from one sample sequenced in a study of blood T cell repertoires in COVID-19. This table comes from immunoSEQ multiplex PCR, and its TCRdb copy is limited to in-frame clones, with some not included. The data contain approximately 300,000 clones, approximately 90% of them singletons. The sample taken for sequencing was PBMCs or T cells enriched from blood (not recorded which). The origin of the receptors is a young woman who had recovered from COVID-19.

This rearrangement joins TRBV7-3 to TRBJ2-5; a weak D match, TRBD2 (5 bases). The CDR3 covers 13 residues. V was clipped by 5 bases and J by 0 bases, with 7 bases between them. Germline loops: CDR1 SGHTA, CDR2 FQGTGA. CDR3 bases: TGTGCCAGCAGCAAAGCGGACCAAGAGACCCAGTACTTC. Protein: CASSKADQETQYF. The variable domain in full, completed from reference TRBV7-3 and TRBJ2-5, reads GAGVSQTPSNKVTEKGKYVELRCDPISGHTALYWYRQSLGQGPEFLIYFQGTGAADDSGLPNDRFFAVRPEGSVSTLKIQRTERGDSAVYLCASSKADQETQYFGPGTRLLVL.

This clone was counted once. This chain joins TRBV3-1 (or the pseudogene TRBV3-2) and TRBJ2-3; 7 bases map to TRBD2. Per the germline V gene, CDR1 is LGHDT and CDR2 is YNNKEL (reference sequence). The V gene end was trimmed by 0 bases and the J gene end by 7 bases; junction bases not matched to a gene: 7. The CDR3 consists of 15 residues. This chain's CDR3 is CASSQDPIGGNTQYF. The CDR3 nucleotides are TGTGCCAGCAGCCAAGACCCGATCGGGGGGAATACGCAGTATTTT.

The chain has TRBV4-1 and TRBJ2-1; TRBD1 aligns across 7 bases. The CDR3 runs to 16 residues. Per germline, CDR1 MGHRA and CDR2 YSYEKL. J was trimmed by 0 bases and V by 4 bases; bases with no gene match: 6. In DNA, the CDR3 is TGCGCCAGCAGCCCACCAGGGGGTCGCTCCTACAATGAGCAGTTCTTC. Protein: CASSPPGGRSYNEQFF.

The V gene is TRBV7-2, the J gene TRBJ1-2; D not resolved. V gave up 1 base and J gave up 6 bases, with 3 bases separating them. Germline V gene lookup returns CDR1 SGHTA and CDR2 FQGNSA. The CDR3 contains 11 residues. The CDR3 loop reads CASSLVDGYTF. DNA of the CDR3: TGTGCCAGCAGCTTAGTCGATGGCTACACCTTC.

The rearrangement uses TRBV19 and TRBJ2-7; 7 nucleotides match TRBD1. This CDR3 region has 13 residues. Trimming removed 3 bases from V and 4 bases from J; junction bases left unmatched: 3. Germline-derived CDR1 and CDR2 are LNHDA and SQIVND (reference sequence). The CDR3 DNA sequence: TGTGCCAGTAGTATCGGGACAGAATACGAGCAGTACTTC. Residues: CASSIGTEYEQYF.

This clone came up a few times. This chain connects TRBV19 to TRBJ1-5, with TRBD1 matching over 9 bases. The V gene's germline CDR1 is LNHDA and CDR2 SQIVND (reference sequence). The length of the CDR3 is 15 residues. The V segment lost 5 bases and the J segment 6 bases; nucleotides outside the gene matches: 8. The CDR3 is CASSSTGGTGQPQHF. The CDR3 coding sequence is TGTGCCAGTAGTTCGACAGGGGGTACAGGTCAGCCCCAGCATTTT.

This sequence joins TRBV4-1 and TRBJ1-2, with TRBD1 as a possible D gene (5 bases). CDR3 length: 14 residues. Per germline, CDR1 MGHRA and CDR2 YSYEKL. V gave up 1 base and J gave up 8 bases, with 14 bases separating them. CDR3 protein: CASSQVGQSRGYTF. CDR3 DNA: TGCGCCAGCAGCCAAGTCGGACAATCGCGCGGCTACACCTTC.

This rearrangement joins TRBV10-3 to TRBJ1-1; no definite D call. The CDR3 length is 12 residues. The germline V and J ends were trimmed by 2 bases and 5 bases, with 6 bases remaining between them. CDR1 and CDR2 from the germline V gene are ENHRY and SYGVKD. The CDR3 coding sequence is TGTGCCATCAGTGAGCGAGGGACTGAAGCTTTCTTT. Amino acid sequence: CAISERGTEAFF.

In this sample, this clone turned up a few times. This chain uses TRBV30 with TRBJ1-3; D uncertain. The germline gives CDR1 GTSNPN, CDR2 SVGIG (reference sequence). The V end was cut by 5 bases, the J end by 0 bases, with 8 bases between. The CDR3 has 13 amino acids. This CDR3 reads CAWDGSSGNTIYF. In DNA form, the CDR3 reads TGTGCCTGGGACGGGTCCTCTGGAAACACCATATATTTT.

The chain employs TRBV5-6 and TRBJ1-2; 12 bases align to TRBD1. This CDR3 region has 12 residues. V was pared by 7 bases and J by 6 bases, with 1 base of the junction left unmatched. The germline CDR1 and CDR2 sequences are SGHDT and YYEEEE. The CDR3 sequence: CASGTGGDGYTF. The CDR3 DNA is TGTGCCAGCGGGACAGGGGGCGATGGCTACACCTTC.

The chain uses TRBV11-2 and TRBJ1-1; D is undetermined. The CDR3 covers 13 residues. Trimming cost V 4 bases and J 0 bases, with 6 bases left between them. CDR1 and CDR2 from the germline V gene are SGHAT and FQNNGV. DNA of the CDR3: TGTGCCAGCAGCTCGGAGCTGAACACTGAAGCTTTCTTT. This translates into CASSSELNTEAFF.

This clone was detected only once. The rearrangement links TRBV6-5 to TRBJ2-4, with TRBD2 as a possible D gene (6 bases). The CDR3 has 13 amino acids. In germline, CDR1 is MNHEY, CDR2 SVGAGI. With 8 bases removed from V and 1 base from J, the gap between germline ends came to 9 bases. CDR3 region: CASGGSAKNIQYF. In DNA form, the CDR3 reads TGTGCCAGCGGGGGGTCCGCCAAAAACATTCAGTACTTC.

The rearrangement uses TRBV5-6 and TRBJ1-3; 9 bases fit TRBD1. V gave up 3 bases and J gave up 6 bases; unmatched junction bases: 7. The CDR3 runs 15 residues. Germline assignment: CDR1 SGHDT and CDR2 YYEEEE. The chain's CDR3 is CASSSIQGAVNTIYF. CDR3 in DNA: TGTGCCAGCAGCTCGATACAGGGGGCTGTAAACACCATATATTTT.